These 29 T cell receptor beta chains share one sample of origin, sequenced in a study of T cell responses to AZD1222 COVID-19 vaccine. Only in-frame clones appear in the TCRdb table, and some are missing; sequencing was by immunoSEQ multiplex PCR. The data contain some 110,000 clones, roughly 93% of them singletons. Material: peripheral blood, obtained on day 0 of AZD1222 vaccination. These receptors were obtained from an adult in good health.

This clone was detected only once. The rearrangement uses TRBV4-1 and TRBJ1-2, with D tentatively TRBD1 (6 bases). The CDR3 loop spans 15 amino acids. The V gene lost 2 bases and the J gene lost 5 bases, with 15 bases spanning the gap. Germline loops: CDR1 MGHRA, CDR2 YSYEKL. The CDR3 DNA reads TGCGCCAGCAGCCAACCCGCAAGGGGGGAATATGGCTACACCTTC. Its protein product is CASSQPARGEYGYTF.

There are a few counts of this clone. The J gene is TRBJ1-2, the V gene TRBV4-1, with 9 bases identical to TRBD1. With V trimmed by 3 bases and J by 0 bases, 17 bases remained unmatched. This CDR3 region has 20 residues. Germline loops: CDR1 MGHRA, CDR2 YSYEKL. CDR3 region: CASSQVWPPGTGSTNYGYTF. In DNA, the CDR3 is TGCGCCAGCAGCCAGGTATGGCCACCCGGGACAGGGTCAACTAACTATGGCTACACCTTC.

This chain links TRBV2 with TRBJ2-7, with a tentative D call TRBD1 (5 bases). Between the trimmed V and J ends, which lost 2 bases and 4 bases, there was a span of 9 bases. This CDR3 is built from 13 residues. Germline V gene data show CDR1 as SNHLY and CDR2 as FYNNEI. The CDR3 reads CASSEQGTYEQYV. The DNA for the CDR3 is TGTGCCAGCAGTGAACAGGGAACTTACGAGCAGTACGTC.

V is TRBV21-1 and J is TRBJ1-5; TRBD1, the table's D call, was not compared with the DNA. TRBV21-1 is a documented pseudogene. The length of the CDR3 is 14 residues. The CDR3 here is CASSKRTVNQPQHF. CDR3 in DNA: TGTGCCAGCAGCAAACGGACAGTCAATCAGCCCCAGCATTTT.

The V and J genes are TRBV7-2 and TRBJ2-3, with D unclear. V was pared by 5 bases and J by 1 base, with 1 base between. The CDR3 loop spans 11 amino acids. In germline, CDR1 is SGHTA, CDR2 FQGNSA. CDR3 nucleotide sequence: TGTGCCAGCAGCCGCACAGATACGCAGTATTTT. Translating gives CASSRTDTQYF.

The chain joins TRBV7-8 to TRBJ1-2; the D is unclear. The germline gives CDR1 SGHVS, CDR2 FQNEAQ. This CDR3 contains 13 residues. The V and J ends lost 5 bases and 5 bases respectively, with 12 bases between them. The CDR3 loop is CASSPDRGYGYTF. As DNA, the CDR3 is TGTGCCAGCAGCCCGGACCGCGGTTATGGCTACACCTTC. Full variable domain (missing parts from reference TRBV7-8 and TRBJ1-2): GAGVSQSPRYKVAKRGQDVALRCDPISGHVSLFWYQQALGQGPEFLTYFQNEAQLDKSGLPSDRFFAERPEGSVSTLKIQRTQQEDSAVYLCASSPDRGYGYTFGSGTRLTVV.

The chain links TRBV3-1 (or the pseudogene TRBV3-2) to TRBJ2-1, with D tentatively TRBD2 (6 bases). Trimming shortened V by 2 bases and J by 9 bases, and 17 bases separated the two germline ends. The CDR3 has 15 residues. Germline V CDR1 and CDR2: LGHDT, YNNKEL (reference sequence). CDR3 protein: CASSQPHGSGSEQFF. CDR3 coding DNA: TGTGCCAGCAGCCAACCCCACGGATCCGGGAGTGAGCAGTTCTTC.

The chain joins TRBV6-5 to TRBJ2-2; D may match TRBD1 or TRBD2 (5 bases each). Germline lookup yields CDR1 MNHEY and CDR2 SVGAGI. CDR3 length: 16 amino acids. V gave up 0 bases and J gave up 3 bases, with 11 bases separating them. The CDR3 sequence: CASSYSGRADTGELFF. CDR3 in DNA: TGTGCCAGCAGTTACTCGGGGCGGGCGGACACCGGGGAGCTGTTTTTT.

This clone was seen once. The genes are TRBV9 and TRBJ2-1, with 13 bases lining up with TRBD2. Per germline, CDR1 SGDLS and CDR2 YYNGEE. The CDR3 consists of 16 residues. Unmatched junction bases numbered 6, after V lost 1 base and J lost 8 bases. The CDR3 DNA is TGTGCCAGCAGCGTACAGGGACTAGCGGGACGGGATGAGCAGTTCTTC. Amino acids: CASSVQGLAGRDEQFF.

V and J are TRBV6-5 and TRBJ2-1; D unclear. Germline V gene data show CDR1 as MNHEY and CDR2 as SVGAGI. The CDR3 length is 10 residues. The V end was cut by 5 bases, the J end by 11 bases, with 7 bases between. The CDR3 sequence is CASSLVKQFF. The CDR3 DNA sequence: TGTGCCAGCAGTCTTGTTAAGCAGTTCTTC.

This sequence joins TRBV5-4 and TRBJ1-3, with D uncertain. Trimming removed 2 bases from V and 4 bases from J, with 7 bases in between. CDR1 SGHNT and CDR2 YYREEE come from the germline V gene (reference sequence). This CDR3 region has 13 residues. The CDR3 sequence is CASSFSGGNTIYF. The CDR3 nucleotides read TGTGCCAGCAGCTTCTCCGGAGGAAACACCATATATTTT.

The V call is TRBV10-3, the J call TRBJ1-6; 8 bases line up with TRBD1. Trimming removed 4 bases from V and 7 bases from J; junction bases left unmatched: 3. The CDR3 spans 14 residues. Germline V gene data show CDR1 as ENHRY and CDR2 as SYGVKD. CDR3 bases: TGTGCCATCAGTGGGACAGGGCGAAATTCACCCCTCCACTTT. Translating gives CAISGTGRNSPLHF.

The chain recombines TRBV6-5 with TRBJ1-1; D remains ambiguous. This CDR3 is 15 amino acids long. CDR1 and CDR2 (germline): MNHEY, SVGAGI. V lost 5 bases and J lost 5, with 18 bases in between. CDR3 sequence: CASSLIRTGGTEAFF. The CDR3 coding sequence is TGTGCCAGCAGTCTCATCCGGACCGGAGGAACTGAAGCTTTCTTT.

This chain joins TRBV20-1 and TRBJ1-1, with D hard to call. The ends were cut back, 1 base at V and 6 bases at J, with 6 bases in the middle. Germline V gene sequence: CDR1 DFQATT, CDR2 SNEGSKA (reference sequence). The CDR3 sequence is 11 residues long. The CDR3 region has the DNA TGCAGTGCTAGAGGCAGTTCTGAAGCTTTCTTT. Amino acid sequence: CSARGSSEAFF.

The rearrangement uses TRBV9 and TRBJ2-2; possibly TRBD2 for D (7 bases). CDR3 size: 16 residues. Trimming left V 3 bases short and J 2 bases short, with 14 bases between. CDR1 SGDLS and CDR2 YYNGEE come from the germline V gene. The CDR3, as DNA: TGTGCCAGCAGCGGGAGGGGGACTACAAACACCGGGGAGCTGTTTTTT. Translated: CASSGRGTTNTGELFF.

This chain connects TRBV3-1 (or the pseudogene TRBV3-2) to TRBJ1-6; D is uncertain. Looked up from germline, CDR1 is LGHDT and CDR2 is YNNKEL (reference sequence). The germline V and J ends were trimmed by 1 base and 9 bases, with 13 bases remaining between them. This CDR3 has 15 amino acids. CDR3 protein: CASSQGLVAGSPLHF. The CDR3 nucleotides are TGTGCCAGCAGCCAAGGGCTGGTAGCAGGTTCACCCCTCCACTTT.

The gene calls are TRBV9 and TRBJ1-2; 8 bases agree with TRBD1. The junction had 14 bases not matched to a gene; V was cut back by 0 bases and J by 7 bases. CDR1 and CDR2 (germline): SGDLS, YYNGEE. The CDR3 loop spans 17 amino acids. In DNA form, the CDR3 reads TGTGCCAGCAGCGTAGCCGAAGGAAGTGGACAGGGAGGTGGCTACACCTTC. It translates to CASSVAEGSGQGGGYTF.

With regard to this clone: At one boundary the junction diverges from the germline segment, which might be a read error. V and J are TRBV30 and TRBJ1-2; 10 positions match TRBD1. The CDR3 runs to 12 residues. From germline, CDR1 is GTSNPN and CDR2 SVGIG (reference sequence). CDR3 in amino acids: CAWSSSGDRGHF. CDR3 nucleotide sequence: TGTGCCTGGAGTTCCAGCGGGGACAGGGGCCACTTC.

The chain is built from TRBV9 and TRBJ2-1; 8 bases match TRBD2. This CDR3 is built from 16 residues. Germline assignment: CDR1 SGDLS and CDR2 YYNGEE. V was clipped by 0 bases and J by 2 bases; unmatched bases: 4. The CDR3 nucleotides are TGTGCCAGCAGCGTAGTGGGTAGCGGGACCTACAATGAGCAGTTCTTC. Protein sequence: CASSVVGSGTYNEQFF.

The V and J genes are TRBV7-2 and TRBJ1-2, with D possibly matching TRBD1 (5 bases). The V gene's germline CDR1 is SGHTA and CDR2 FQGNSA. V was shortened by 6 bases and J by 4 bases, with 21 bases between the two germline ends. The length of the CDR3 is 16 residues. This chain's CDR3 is CASSSAVGVGSYGYTF. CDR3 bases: TGTGCCAGCAGTTCGGCCGTGGGGGTGGGAAGCTATGGCTACACCTTC.

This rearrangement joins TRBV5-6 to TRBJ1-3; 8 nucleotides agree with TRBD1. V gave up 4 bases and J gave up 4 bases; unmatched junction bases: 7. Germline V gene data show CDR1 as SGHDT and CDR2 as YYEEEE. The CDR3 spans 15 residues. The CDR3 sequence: CASSTQGAGGNTIYF. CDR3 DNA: TGTGCCAGCAGCACTCAGGGGGCAGGCGGAAACACCATATATTTT. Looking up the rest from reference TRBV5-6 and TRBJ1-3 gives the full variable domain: DAGVTQSPTHLIKTRGQQVTLRCSPKSGHDTVSWYQQALGQGPQFIFQYYEEEERQRGNFPDRFSGHQFPNYSSELNVNALLLGDSALYLCASSTQGAGGNTIYFGEGSWLTVV.

This CDR3 is CASSTTGSAGELFF. The CDR3 coding sequence is TGTGCCAGCAGTACTACGGGATCTGCCGGGGAGCTGTTTTTT. The rearrangement links TRBV6-7 to TRBJ2-2; possible D gene TRBD2, 5 bases. TRBV6-7 is classed as an ORF, of uncertain function. The V and J ends lost 5 bases and 6 bases respectively, with 13 bases between them. This CDR3 contains 14 residues.

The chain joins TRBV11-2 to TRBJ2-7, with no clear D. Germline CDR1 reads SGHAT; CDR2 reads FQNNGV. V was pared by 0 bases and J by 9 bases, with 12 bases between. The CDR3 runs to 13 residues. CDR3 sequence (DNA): TGTGCCAGCAGCTTAGAGGGCCAGTCATCGCAGTACTTC. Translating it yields CASSLEGQSSQYF.

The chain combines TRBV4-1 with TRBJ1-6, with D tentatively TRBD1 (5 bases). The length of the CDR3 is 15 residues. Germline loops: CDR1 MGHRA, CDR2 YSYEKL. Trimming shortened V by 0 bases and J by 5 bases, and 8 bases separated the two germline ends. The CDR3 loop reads CASSQDWTNNSPLHF. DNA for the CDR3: TGCGCCAGCAGCCAAGATTGGACAAATAATTCACCCCTCCACTTT.

DNA of the CDR3: TGTGCCAGCAGTCGACAGGGGAACACTGAAGCTTTCTTT. This encodes CASSRQGNTEAFF. The chain combines TRBV5-4 with TRBJ1-1; TRBD1 matches at 7 bases. This CDR3 contains 13 residues. Germline CDR1 SGHNT, CDR2 YYREEE (reference sequence). With V trimmed by 5 bases and J by 1 base, 2 bases remained unmatched.

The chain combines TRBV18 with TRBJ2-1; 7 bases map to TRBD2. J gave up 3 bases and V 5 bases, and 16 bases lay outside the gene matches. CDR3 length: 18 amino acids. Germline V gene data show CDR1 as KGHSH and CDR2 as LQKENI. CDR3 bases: TGTGCCAGCTCAAGCCCGCTGGGGGGGGACTCCCTCTACAATGAGCAGTTCTTC. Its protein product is CASSSPLGGDSLYNEQFF.

The CDR3 region is CACGGLNTQYF. Here the CDR3 DNA reads TGTGCCTGCGGAGGACTAAATACGCAGTATTTT. The chain recombines TRBV30 with TRBJ2-3; possible D gene TRBD2, 6 bases. The CDR3 has 11 amino acids. Trimming removed 6 bases at V and 7 bases at J, with 11 bases between. Germline assignment: CDR1 GTSNPN and CDR2 SVGIG (reference sequence).

The CDR3 region is CASSLGAGLMNTEAFF. CDR3 bases: TGTGCCAGCAGCTTAGGGGCAGGACTTATGAACACTGAAGCTTTCTTT. The J gene is TRBJ1-1, the V gene TRBV5-4; a weak D match, TRBD1 (5 bases). From germline, CDR1 is SGHNT and CDR2 YYREEE (reference sequence). The CDR3 sequence is 16 residues long. Trimming left V 2 bases short and J 0 bases short, with 14 bases between.

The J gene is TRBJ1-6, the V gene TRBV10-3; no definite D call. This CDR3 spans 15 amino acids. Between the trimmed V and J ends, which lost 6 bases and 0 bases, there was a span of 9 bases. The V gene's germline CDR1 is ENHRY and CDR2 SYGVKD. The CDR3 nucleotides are TGTGCCATCAGAGAGGACGTCTCCTATAATTCACCCCTCCACTTT. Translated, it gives CAIREDVSYNSPLHF.